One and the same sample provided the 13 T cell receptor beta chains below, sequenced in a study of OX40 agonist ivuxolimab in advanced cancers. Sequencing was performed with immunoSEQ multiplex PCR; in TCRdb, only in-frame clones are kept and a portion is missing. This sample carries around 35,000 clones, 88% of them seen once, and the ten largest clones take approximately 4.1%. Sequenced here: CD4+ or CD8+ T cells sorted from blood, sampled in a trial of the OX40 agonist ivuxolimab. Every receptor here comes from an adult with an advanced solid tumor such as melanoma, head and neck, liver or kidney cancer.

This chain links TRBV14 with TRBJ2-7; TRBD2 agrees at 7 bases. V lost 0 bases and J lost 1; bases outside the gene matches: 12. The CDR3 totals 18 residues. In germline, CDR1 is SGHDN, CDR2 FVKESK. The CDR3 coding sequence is TGTGCCAGCAGCCAAGATAGTAGGCTAGCGGTACGTTCCTACGAGCAGTACTTC. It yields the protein CASSQDSRLAVRSYEQYF.

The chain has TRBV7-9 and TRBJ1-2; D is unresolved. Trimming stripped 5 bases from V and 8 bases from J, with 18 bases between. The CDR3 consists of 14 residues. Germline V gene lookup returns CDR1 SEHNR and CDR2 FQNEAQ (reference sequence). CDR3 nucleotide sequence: TGTGCCAGCAGCACGACCCAGGCCCAGGAGGGCTACACCTTC. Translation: CASSTTQAQEGYTF.

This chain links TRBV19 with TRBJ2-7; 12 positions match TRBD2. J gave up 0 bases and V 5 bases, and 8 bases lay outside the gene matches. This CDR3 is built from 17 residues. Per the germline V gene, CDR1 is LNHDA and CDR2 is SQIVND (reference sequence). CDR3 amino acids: CASSAGTSGLLSYEQYF. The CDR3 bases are TGTGCCAGTAGTGCCGGGACTAGCGGGCTTCTCTCCTACGAGCAGTACTTC.

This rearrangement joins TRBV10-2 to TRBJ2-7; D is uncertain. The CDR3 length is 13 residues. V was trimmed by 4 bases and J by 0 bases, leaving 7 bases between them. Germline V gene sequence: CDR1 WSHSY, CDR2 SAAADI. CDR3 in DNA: TGCGCCAGCAGTGCCCCCCCCTCCTACGAGCAGTACTTC. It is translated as CASSAPPSYEQYF.

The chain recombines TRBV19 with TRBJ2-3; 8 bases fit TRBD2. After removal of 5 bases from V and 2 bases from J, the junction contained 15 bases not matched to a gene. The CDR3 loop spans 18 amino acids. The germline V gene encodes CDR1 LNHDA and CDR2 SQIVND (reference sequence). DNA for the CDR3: TGTGCCAGTAGTGGGAGGCGGGGGGCGGGGGCCCTCACAGATACGCAGTATTTT. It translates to CASSGRRGAGALTDTQYF. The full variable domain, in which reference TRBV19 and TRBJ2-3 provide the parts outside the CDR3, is DGGITQSPKYLFRKEGQNVTLSCEQNLNHDAMYWYRQDPGQGLRLIYYSQIVNDFQKGDIAEGYSVSREKKESFPLTVTSAQKNPTAFYLCASSGRRGAGALTDTQYFGPGTRLTVL.

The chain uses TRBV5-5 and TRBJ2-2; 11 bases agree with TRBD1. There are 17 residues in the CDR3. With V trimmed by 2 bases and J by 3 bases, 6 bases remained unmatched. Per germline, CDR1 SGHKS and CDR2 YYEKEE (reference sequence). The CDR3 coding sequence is TGTGCCAGCAGCTTCGCCAGGGACAGGGGGGACACCGGGGAGCTGTTTTTT. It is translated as CASSFARDRGDTGELFF. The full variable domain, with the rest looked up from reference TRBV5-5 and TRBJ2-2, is DAGVTQSPTHLIKTRGQQVTLRCSPISGHKSVSWYQQVLGQGPQFIFQYYEKEERGRGNFPDRFSARQFPNYSSELNVNALLLGDSALYLCASSFARDRGDTGELFFGEGSRLTVL.

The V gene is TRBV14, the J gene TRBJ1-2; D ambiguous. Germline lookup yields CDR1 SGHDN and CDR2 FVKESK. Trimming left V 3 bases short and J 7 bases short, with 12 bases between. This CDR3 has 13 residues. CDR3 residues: CASSHHSARGYTF. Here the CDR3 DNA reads TGTGCCAGCAGCCACCATTCGGCGCGTGGCTACACCTTC.

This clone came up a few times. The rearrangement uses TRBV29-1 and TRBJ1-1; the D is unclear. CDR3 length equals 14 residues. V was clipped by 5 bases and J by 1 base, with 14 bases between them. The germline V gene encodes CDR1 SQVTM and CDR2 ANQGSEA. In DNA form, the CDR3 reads TGCAGCGTTCACCGCTACTGGGGGAACACTGAAGCTTTCTTT. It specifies CSVHRYWGNTEAFF.

The CDR3 here is CASSPPPPSYNEQFF. The CDR3 nucleotides are TGTGCCAGCAGTCCACCTCCCCCCAGCTACAATGAGCAGTTCTTC. This chain links TRBV28 with TRBJ2-1, with D uncertain. With 5 bases removed from V and 3 bases from J, the gap between germline ends came to 14 bases. Germline CDR1 MDHEN, CDR2 SYDVKM. CDR3 length: 15 residues.

For the CDR3, the DNA is TGTGCCAGCAACCGGGCGAGCGGGGGTCACAATGAGCAGTTCTTC. It yields the protein CASNRASGGHNEQFF. This chain uses TRBV6-1 with TRBJ2-1; 8 positions match TRBD2. The CDR3 is 15 amino acids. The germline V gene encodes CDR1 MNHNS and CDR2 SASEGT. V shed 7 bases and J 5 bases; nucleotides not matched to a gene: 10.

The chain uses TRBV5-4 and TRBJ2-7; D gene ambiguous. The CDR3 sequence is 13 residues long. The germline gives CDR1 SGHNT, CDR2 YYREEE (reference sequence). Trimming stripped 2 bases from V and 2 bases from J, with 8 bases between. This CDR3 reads CASSLVGPYEQYF. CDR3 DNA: TGTGCCAGCAGCTTAGTCGGACCCTACGAGCAGTACTTC.

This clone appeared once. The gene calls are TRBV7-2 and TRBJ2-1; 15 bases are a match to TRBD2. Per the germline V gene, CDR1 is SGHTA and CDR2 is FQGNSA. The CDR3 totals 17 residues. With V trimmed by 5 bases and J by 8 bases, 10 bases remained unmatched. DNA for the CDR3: TGTGCCAGCAGCCCCCGGACTAGCGGGGGGGCCTCCGATGAGCAGTTCTTC. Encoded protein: CASSPRTSGGASDEQFF.

The CDR3 protein is CASSLDSGYTF. The CDR3 nucleotides read TGTGCCAGCAGCTTGGACAGTGGCTACACCTTC. This chain joins TRBV7-9 and TRBJ1-2; tentatively, D is TRBD1 (6 bases). With 3 bases removed from V and 7 bases from J, the gap between germline ends came to 6 bases. Germline assignment: CDR1 SEHNR and CDR2 FQNEAQ (reference sequence). The CDR3 contains 11 residues. The full variable domain, in which reference TRBV7-9 and TRBJ1-2 provide the parts outside the CDR3, is DTGVSQNPRHKITKRGQNVTFRCDPISEHNRLYWYRQTLGQGPEFLTYFQNEAQLEKSRLLSDRFSAERPKGSFSTLEIQRTEQGDSAMYLCASSLDSGYTFGSGTRLTVV.